Below are 32 T cell receptor beta chains sequenced from a single sample in a study of CD8+ T cells in alopecia areata (dated by TCRdb to 2017 to 2018). Sample treatment or condition, as interpreted from the label and publication: oral pan-JAK inhibitor, 5-10 mg twice daily. The library came from the immunoSEQ multiplex PCR assay. RNA was extracted from all samples and reverse transcribed into cDNA as template for TCR sequencing. The table comes from immuneACCESS by way of TCRdb, which keeps in-frame sequences with V and J called. Part of the clones is missing from these tables; in studies checked, under half for an unresolved V gene and the rest for unknown reasons. The sample has some 190,000 clones on record, around three fifths of them singletons. 1.3% of the sample is in the top ten clones. Sequencing was performed on CD4+ T cells sorted from blood, taken at week 49, from a patient treated with tofacitinib. The origin of the receptors is a human donor with alopecia areata.

This clone was detected only once. The chain recombines TRBV5-1 with TRBJ2-2; weak D call: TRBD1 (6 bases). Germline V gene data show CDR1 as SGHRS and CDR2 as YFSETQ. The CDR3 sequence is 15 residues long. V was shortened by 2 bases and J by 5 bases, with 13 bases between the two germline ends. CDR3 coding DNA: TGCGCCAGCAGCTTCTCGGCAGGGGCTACCGGGGAGCTGTTTTTT. It codes for CASSFSAGATGELFF. Complete variable domain (other parts from reference TRBV5-1 and TRBJ2-2): KAGVTQTPRYLIKTRGQQVTLSCSPISGHRSVSWYQQTPGQGLQFLFEYFSETQRNKGNFPGRFSGRQFSNSRSEMNVSTLELGDSALYLCASSFSAGATGELFFGEGSRLTVL.

This chain joins TRBV5-6 and TRBJ2-7; 7 bases match TRBD1. The germline V gene encodes CDR1 SGHDT and CDR2 YYEEEE. With 4 bases clipped from V and 1 base from J, the junction kept 8 bases outside the gene matches. This CDR3 spans 15 amino acids. CDR3 nucleotides: TGTGCCAGCAGCGGTCCTCGACAGGGTTCCTACGAGCAGTACTTC. Translated: CASSGPRQGSYEQYF.

The chain employs TRBV29-1 and TRBJ2-1; the D call may be TRBD1 or TRBD2 (5 bases each). The CDR3 has 16 residues. Germline V lookup: CDR1 SQVTM, CDR2 ANQGSEA. V lost 3 bases, J lost 4 bases, and 19 bases lay in between. CDR3 nucleotide sequence: TGCAGCGTTGAGGCCGGGACCCCCGATTCATACAATGAGCAGTTCTTC. Protein: CSVEAGTPDSYNEQFF.

This CDR3 reads CASSPTDRVGYNEQFF. CDR3 coding DNA: TGTGCCAGCAGTCCGACGGACAGGGTGGGATACAATGAGCAGTTCTTC. The rearrangement uses TRBV27 and TRBJ2-1, with 8 positions matching TRBD1. The germline V gene encodes CDR1 MNHEY and CDR2 SMNVEV (reference sequence). The CDR3 has 16 residues. The trim removed 5 bases at V and 4 bases at J, leaving 10 bases unmatched.

The chain employs TRBV7-8 and TRBJ2-6; D gene unclear. Germline V gene sequence: CDR1 SGHVS, CDR2 FQNEAQ. CDR3 length equals 16 residues. Trimming left V 5 bases short and J 1 base short, with 12 bases between. CDR3 nucleotide sequence: TGTGCCAGCAGCCCCTTGTCTCTATCTGGGGCCAACGTCCTGACTTTC. Translation gives CASSPLSLSGANVLTF.

A few counts support this clone. V gene TRBV10-3 combines with J gene TRBJ2-2; 8 bases are shared with TRBD1. Germline assignment: CDR1 ENHRY and CDR2 SYGVKD. There are 15 residues in the CDR3. With 3 bases clipped from V and 9 bases from J, the junction kept 9 bases outside the gene matches. The CDR3 DNA sequence: TGTGCCATCAGTGAACCTCAACGACAGGGGCGGGAGCTGTTTTTT. Amino acids: CAISEPQRQGRELFF.

The J gene is TRBJ1-1, the V gene TRBV5-6; D might be TRBD1 (5 bases). The ends were cut back, 4 bases at V and 4 bases at J, with 11 bases in the middle. This CDR3 has 13 residues. Germline-derived CDR1 and CDR2 are SGHDT and YYEEEE. Here the CDR3 reads CASSIGVGTEAFF. The CDR3, as DNA: TGTGCCAGCAGCATAGGGGTAGGCACTGAAGCTTTCTTT.

A single count supports this clone. The chain carries TRBV4-1 and TRBJ1-2; D is undetermined. The ends were cut back, 0 bases at V and 2 bases at J, with 7 bases in the middle. The CDR3 loop spans 14 amino acids. In germline, CDR1 is MGHRA, CDR2 YSYEKL. The CDR3 loop is CASSQENSNYGYTF. The DNA for the CDR3 is TGCGCCAGCAGCCAAGAAAACAGCAACTATGGCTACACCTTC.

This clone was counted a single time. The gene calls are TRBV5-1 and TRBJ2-1; 11 bases are shared with TRBD2. The V and J ends lost 1 base and 7 bases, in that order; junction bases with no gene match: 4. Germline loops: CDR1 SGHRS, CDR2 YFSETQ. This CDR3 spans 15 amino acids. The CDR3 nucleotides are TGCGCCAGCAGCTTGATAGCGGGGGGGCCGAATGAGCAGTTCTTC. Its protein is CASSLIAGGPNEQFF.

The chain links TRBV25-1 to TRBJ1-1; perhaps TRBD1 as D (6 bases). Germline-derived CDR1 and CDR2 are MGHDK and SYGVNS. V was shortened by 4 bases and J by 1 base, with 16 bases between the two germline ends. The CDR3 extends over 16 amino acids. DNA of the CDR3: TGTGCCAGCAGTGGGGGGCTTGGACATAGGAACACTGAAGCTTTCTTT. Translating it yields CASSGGLGHRNTEAFF.

A few counts support this clone. This chain uses TRBV29-1 with TRBJ1-1; tentatively, D is TRBD1 (6 bases). Per germline, CDR1 SQVTM and CDR2 ANQGSEA. The CDR3 has 13 amino acids. The germline V and J ends were trimmed by 6 bases and 0 bases, with 11 bases remaining between them. The CDR3 nucleotides are TGCAGCGTCCGCAGGGGTATGAACACTGAAGCTTTCTTT. Translated, it gives CSVRRGMNTEAFF.

The chain combines TRBV6-1 with TRBJ1-6; possible D gene TRBD1, 5 bases. CDR1 and CDR2 (germline): MNHNS, SASEGT. This CDR3 has 15 amino acids. V lost 5 bases and J 8 bases, leaving 16 bases between the germline ends. CDR3 sequence: CASSFSQGRDSPLHF. The CDR3 DNA follows: TGTGCCAGCAGTTTTAGCCAGGGCCGGGATTCACCCCTCCACTTT.

This sequence joins TRBV7-2 and TRBJ2-3, with D perhaps TRBD2 (5 bases). V was pared by 5 bases and J by 5 bases, with 23 bases between. This CDR3 is built from 17 residues. CDR1 is SGHTA, CDR2 FQGNSA, per germline. The CDR3 region is CASSPWETRAPGDTQYF. Here the CDR3 DNA reads TGTGCCAGCAGCCCGTGGGAGACCCGCGCCCCGGGAGATACGCAGTATTTT.

Comment on this clone: One end of the junction does not line up with germline, which may come from a read error. The rearrangement uses TRBV5-6 and TRBJ1-1, with no clear D. CDR1 is SGHDT, CDR2 YYEEEE, per germline. The CDR3 totals 13 residues. CDR3 bases: TGCGCCAGCACCGCGAGGAGGGAGGCTGAAGCTTTCTTT. As protein: CASTARREAEAFF.

The rearrangement joins TRBV27 to TRBJ1-6; D remains unclear. Germline lookup yields CDR1 MNHEY and CDR2 SMNVEV (reference sequence). V lost 2 bases and J 8 bases, leaving 10 bases between the germline ends. The CDR3 sequence is 14 residues long. CDR3 amino acids: CASSLRTDYSPLHF. CDR3 DNA sequence: TGTGCCAGCAGTTTACGGACGGATTATTCACCCCTCCACTTT.

The CDR3 sequence: CASSLRLAGSRDTQYF. The CDR3 nucleotides read TGTGCCAGCAGCCTGCGACTAGCGGGGAGTCGAGATACGCAGTATTTT. The rearrangement links TRBV7-2 to TRBJ2-3, with TRBD2 matching 11 bases. The germline V gene encodes CDR1 SGHTA and CDR2 FQGNSA. This CDR3 is built from 16 residues. V lost 5 bases to trimming and J lost 5 bases; unmatched junction nucleotides: 9.

The chain has TRBV4-1 and TRBJ2-1; D unclear. V lost 3 bases to trimming and J lost 5 bases, with 5 bases between them. CDR1 and CDR2 (germline): MGHRA, YSYEKL. The CDR3 is made up of 12 amino acids. CDR3 bases: TGCGCCAGCAGCCAGATCAACAATGAGCAGTTCTTC. This gives the protein CASSQINNEQFF.

The chain employs TRBV4-3 and TRBJ2-2; the match to TRBD2 covers 10 bases. The germline V gene has CDR1 LGHNA and CDR2 YSLEER. V lost 0 bases to trimming and J lost 4 bases; unmatched junction nucleotides: 8. The length of the CDR3 is 18 residues. The CDR3 bases are TGCGCCAGCAGCCAAGAACCAGCGGGGGGGCTTGTCACCGGGGAGCTGTTTTTT. Amino acid sequence: CASSQEPAGGLVTGELFF.

This clone showed up just once. This chain links TRBV6-1 with TRBJ2-1; D remains ambiguous. Trimming took off 1 base at V and 9 bases at J, with 16 bases between the two ends. Looked up from germline, CDR1 is MNHNS and CDR2 is SASEGT. The CDR3 runs 15 residues. CDR3 bases: TGTGCCAGCAGTGAAGTAGGTGTGGCCAACTTTGAGCAGTTCTTC. Translation: CASSEVGVANFEQFF.

V gene TRBV27 combines with J gene TRBJ2-7, with D perhaps TRBD2 (5 bases). This CDR3 contains 12 residues. V was cut by 3 bases and J by 6 bases, with 9 bases left in between. Germline V gene data show CDR1 as MNHEY and CDR2 as SMNVEV (reference sequence). CDR3 amino acids: CASSFLGGEQYF. Here the CDR3 DNA reads TGTGCCAGCAGTTTTCTTGGAGGCGAGCAGTACTTC.

The chain employs TRBV29-1 and TRBJ1-4; no clear D. Germline V gene sequence: CDR1 SQVTM, CDR2 ANQGSEA. The CDR3 has 12 amino acids. Trimming removed 4 bases from V and 4 bases from J, with 7 bases in between. This CDR3 reads CSVAQSNEKLFF. For the CDR3, the DNA is TGCAGCGTTGCACAAAGTAATGAAAAACTGTTTTTT.

This clone was seen only a few times. The chain has TRBV7-2 and TRBJ2-3; D is perhaps TRBD1 (6 bases). The germline V gene has CDR1 SGHTA and CDR2 FQGNSA. The CDR3 sequence is 16 residues long. V lost 1 base and J lost 7, with 18 bases in between. CDR3 sequence: CASSLVGSGVRNTQYF. CDR3 in DNA: TGTGCCAGCAGCTTAGTTGGTTCAGGGGTCCGGAATACGCAGTATTTT.

The rearrangement uses TRBV9 and TRBJ1-6; 8 nucleotides match TRBD1. Germline lookup yields CDR1 SGDLS and CDR2 YYNGEE. This CDR3 has 15 residues. The V segment lost 4 bases and the J segment 6 bases; nucleotides outside the gene matches: 6. The CDR3 sequence is CASSSGTGANSPLHF. Written as DNA, the CDR3 is TGTGCCAGCAGCTCCGGGACAGGAGCTAATTCACCCCTCCACTTT.

V usage is TRBV4-3 and J usage is TRBJ2-3, with a tentative D call TRBD2 (5 bases). This CDR3 contains 13 residues. From germline, CDR1 is LGHNA and CDR2 YSLEER. Trimming took 3 bases from V and 4 from J, leaving 8 bases between them. CDR3 sequence: CASSHTRADTQYF. The CDR3 nucleotides read TGCGCCAGCAGCCACACTAGGGCAGATACGCAGTATTTT.

The V and J genes are TRBV12-5 and TRBJ2-7; D is uncertain. The germline V gene has CDR1 LGHNT and CDR2 FRNRAP. This CDR3 is 18 amino acids long. V lost 0 bases and J 0 bases, leaving 18 bases between the germline ends. The CDR3: CASGLVPVGQPNSYEQYF. In nucleotides, the CDR3 is TGTGCTAGTGGTTTGGTACCCGTCGGGCAGCCGAACTCCTACGAGCAGTACTTC.

The CDR3 sequence is CASSPGLGGATDTQYF. CDR3 coding DNA: TGTGCCAGCAGCCCAGGATTGGGCGGGGCCACAGATACGCAGTATTTT. The chain carries TRBV7-2 and TRBJ2-3; a possible D gene is TRBD2 (6 bases). The CDR3 has 16 amino acids. Looked up from germline, CDR1 is SGHTA and CDR2 is FQGNSA. Trimming took off 5 bases at V and 2 bases at J, with 17 bases between the two ends.

This chain joins TRBV29-1 and TRBJ2-2, with a tentative D call TRBD2 (6 bases). Germline CDR1 is SQVTM and CDR2 is ANQGSEA. The CDR3 totals 15 residues. V lost 6 bases to trimming and J lost 1 base, with 15 bases between them. The CDR3 DNA reads TGCAGCGTCCCCAAAGTGGGGGGGAACACCGGGGAGCTGTTTTTT. Translating gives CSVPKVGGNTGELFF.

The chain joins TRBV9 to TRBJ2-3; TRBD2 is a possible D gene (5 bases). CDR3 length: 13 residues. Germline V gene data show CDR1 as SGDLS and CDR2 as YYNGEE. V was shortened by 0 bases and J by 7 bases, with 9 bases between the two germline ends. The CDR3 here is CASSVEAENTQYF. The DNA of the CDR3 is TGTGCCAGCAGCGTAGAAGCGGAGAATACGCAGTATTTT.

The chain is built from TRBV7-9 and TRBJ1-2; D is uncertain. Germline V lookup: CDR1 SEHNR, CDR2 FQNEAQ (reference sequence). V gave up 1 base and J gave up 6 bases, with 3 bases separating them. The CDR3 spans 11 residues. The DNA for the CDR3 is TGTGCCAGCAGCTTAGTAAATGGCTACACCTTC. This translates into CASSLVNGYTF. Full variable domain (remainder filled in from reference TRBV7-9 and TRBJ1-2): DTGVSQNPRHKITKRGQNVTFRCDPISEHNRLYWYRQTLGQGPEFLTYFQNEAQLEKSRLLSDRFSAERPKGSFSTLEIQRTEQGDSAMYLCASSLVNGYTFGSGTRLTVV.

The gene calls are TRBV6-6 and TRBJ1-1, with D possibly matching TRBD1 (5 bases). CDR1 and CDR2 from the germline V gene are MNHNY and SVGAGI (reference sequence). V lost 6 bases, J lost 6 bases, and 17 bases lay in between. This CDR3 is 14 amino acids long. Here the CDR3 reads CASSGRLGGPEAFF. CDR3 DNA sequence: TGTGCCAGCAGCGGACGACTCGGGGGACCTGAAGCTTTCTTT.

The genes are TRBV10-3 and TRBJ2-2, with TRBD2 matching 12 bases. In germline, CDR1 is ENHRY, CDR2 SYGVKD. The CDR3 sequence is 16 residues long. V was clipped by 3 bases and J by 5 bases; unmatched bases: 4. CDR3 protein: CAISDRLAGATGELFF. The CDR3 DNA reads as TGTGCCATCAGTGACCGACTAGCGGGGGCGACCGGGGAGCTGTTTTTT.

The chain has TRBV2 and TRBJ2-7, with a possible D match to TRBD1 (6 bases). The CDR3 is 14 residues long. The germline V gene has CDR1 SNHLY and CDR2 FYNNEI. V was pared by 3 bases and J by 4 bases, with 13 bases between. This CDR3 reads CASSEDRNTYEQYF. The DNA for the CDR3 is TGTGCCAGCAGTGAGGACAGAAACACTTACGAGCAGTACTTC.